Presented here are 19 T cell receptor beta chains from one specimen sequenced in a study of control samples from healthy donors and cancer patients. Clones were sequenced by immunoSEQ multiplex PCR, and TCRdb holds only the in-frame ones, with some missing. The profile covers about 160,000 clones, with 70% to 90% appearing a single time and around 12% taken by the ten largest. Sequenced sample: blood. These receptor sequences come from a man younger than 45 in good health.

The CDR3 region is CASSQGQGYEQYF. CDR3 DNA: TGTGCCAGCTCACAGGGACAGGGGTACGAGCAGTACTTC. The chain uses TRBV18 and TRBJ2-7, with 10 bases fitting TRBD1. CDR1 is KGHSH and CDR2 is LQKENI in the germline V gene. The trim removed 4 bases at V and 4 bases at J, leaving 1 base unmatched. There are 13 residues in the CDR3.

The chain combines TRBV7-3 with TRBJ2-4, with D unresolved. This CDR3 is 15 amino acids long. Between the trimmed V and J ends, which lost 0 bases and 6 bases, there was a span of 12 bases. Germline V gives CDR1 SGHTA, CDR2 FQGTGA. CDR3 protein: CASSLTVDLGNIQYF. CDR3 coding DNA: TGTGCCAGCAGCTTAACTGTCGACTTGGGAAACATTCAGTACTTC. The variable domain in full, with the rest retrieved from reference TRBV7-3 and TRBJ2-4, is GAGVSQTPSNKVTEKGKYVELRCDPISGHTALYWYRQSLGQGPEFLIYFQGTGAADDSGLPNDRFFAVRPEGSVSTLKIQRTERGDSAVYLCASSLTVDLGNIQYFGAGTRLSVL.

The chain combines TRBV5-3 with TRBJ2-3; D is unresolved. TRBV5-3 has ORF status, its function being uncertain. The V end lost 4 bases, the J end lost 2 bases, and 23 bases lay between the germline ends. CDR3 length: 18 amino acids. CDR3 coding DNA: TGTGCCAGAAGCCCTATGGAGCGATTCCAATTGTTCACAGATACGCAGTATTTT. This translates into CARSPMERFQLFTDTQYF.

The chain couples TRBV15 to TRBJ2-7; D is possibly TRBD1 or TRBD2 (5 bases each). CDR1 and CDR2 from the germline V gene are LNHNV and YYDKDF (reference sequence). This CDR3 is built from 16 residues. V gave up 0 bases and J gave up 2 bases, with 14 bases separating them. In DNA form, the CDR3 reads TGTGCCACCAGCAGAGATGGGTGGGGGAAGACCTACGAGCAGTACTTC. Its translation is CATSRDGWGKTYEQYF.

The V and J genes are TRBV7-2 and TRBJ2-1; 8 positions agree with TRBD2. After removal of 4 bases from V and 6 bases from J, the junction contained 2 bases not matched to a gene. CDR3 length equals 13 residues. CDR1 is SGHTA, CDR2 FQGNSA, per germline. CDR3 nucleotide sequence: TGTGCCAGCAGCTACCTAGCGGGCAATGAGCAGTTCTTC. This translates into CASSYLAGNEQFF.

The chain is built from TRBV28 and TRBJ1-2; weak D call: TRBD1 (5 bases). This CDR3 is built from 16 residues. Trimming took 2 bases from V and 0 from J, leaving 13 bases between them. Germline V gives CDR1 MDHEN, CDR2 SYDVKM. CDR3 coding DNA: TGTGCCAGCAGTTTAGGGGCGGGGGGAGCTAACTATGGCTACACCTTC. Translating gives CASSLGAGGANYGYTF.

V gene TRBV14 combines with J gene TRBJ2-7; a weak D match, TRBD1 (7 bases). Deletions cut 4 bases from V and 6 bases from J, with 16 bases between. Germline-derived CDR1 and CDR2 are SGHDN and FVKESK. The CDR3 contains 14 residues. In DNA, the CDR3 is TGTGCCAGCAGCCCTCAGGGGGGCTCACTCGAGCAGTACTTC. Translated: CASSPQGGSLEQYF.

The gene calls are TRBV18 and TRBJ1-1, with D tentatively TRBD1 (5 bases). The V end lost 2 bases, the J end lost 11 bases, and 18 bases lay between the germline ends. CDR3 length equals 14 residues. Germline V gives CDR1 KGHSH, CDR2 LQKENI. CDR3 in DNA: TGTGCCAGCTCACCATCCCAAAGTACAGGTTTGGCTTTCTTT. Its translation: CASSPSQSTGLAFF.

The chain couples TRBV7-2 to TRBJ1-2; possibly TRBD1 for D (5 bases). In germline, CDR1 is SGHTA, CDR2 FQGNSA. The CDR3 contains 13 residues. The germline V and J ends were trimmed by 1 base and 7 bases, with 10 bases remaining between them. The CDR3 loop reads CASSLVMGRGYTF. In DNA, the CDR3 is TGTGCCAGCAGCTTAGTTATGGGGCGTGGCTACACCTTC.

The J gene is TRBJ2-7, the V gene TRBV19; 10 nucleotides align to TRBD2. Looked up from germline, CDR1 is LNHDA and CDR2 is SQIVND (reference sequence). The V and J ends lost 4 bases and 4 bases, in that order; junction bases with no gene match: 4. The CDR3 is 14 amino acids. The CDR3 spells CASSTTSGAYEQYF. The CDR3 nucleotides are TGTGCCAGTAGTACAACTAGCGGGGCGTACGAGCAGTACTTC.

V gene TRBV29-1 combines with J gene TRBJ2-7; unclear D gene. V was shortened by 4 bases and J by 0 bases, with 13 bases between the two germline ends. The CDR3 has 14 residues. CDR1 and CDR2 from the germline V gene are SQVTM and ANQGSEA. For the CDR3, the DNA is TGCAGCGTTGTCCTAAGGCATACCTCCTACGAGCAGTACTTC. Its translation is CSVVLRHTSYEQYF.

This clone was counted once. The V gene is TRBV6-5, the J gene TRBJ2-5; possible D gene TRBD1, 6 bases. Germline CDR1 MNHEY, CDR2 SVGAGI. The germline V and J ends were trimmed by 8 bases and 5 bases, with 18 bases remaining between them. The CDR3 runs to 14 residues. CDR3 region: CASGGEGISETQYF. The CDR3 coding sequence is TGTGCCAGCGGGGGCGAGGGGATCAGTGAGACCCAGTACTTC.

This chain links TRBV9 with TRBJ2-5, with 9 bases fitting TRBD2. The CDR3 consists of 15 residues. With V trimmed by 4 bases and J by 5 bases, 9 bases remained unmatched. CDR1 and CDR2 from the germline V gene are SGDLS and YYNGEE. The DNA for the CDR3 is TGTGCCAGCAGCCCCACCAGCGGGAGGACTGAGACCCAGTACTTC. Translated, it gives CASSPTSGRTETQYF.

This chain connects TRBV30 to TRBJ1-2; D gene unclear. Looked up from germline, CDR1 is GTSNPN and CDR2 is SVGIG (reference sequence). With 0 bases removed from V and 1 base from J, the gap between germline ends came to 9 bases. This CDR3 is built from 14 residues. The CDR3 region has the DNA TGTGCCTGGAGTGTACTAGGGCTTAACTATGGCTACACCTTC. Protein sequence: CAWSVLGLNYGYTF.

The genes are TRBV7-9 and TRBJ2-2; TRBD2 is a possible D gene (7 bases). Germline CDR1 SEHNR, CDR2 FQNEAQ (reference sequence). CDR3 length: 15 amino acids. Trimming cost V 8 bases and J 4 bases, with 17 bases left between them. The CDR3 DNA sequence: TGTGCCAGCGGACCTCTAGGGGGGGCCACCGGGGAGCTGTTTTTT. The encoded protein is CASGPLGGATGELFF. Looking up the rest from reference TRBV7-9 and TRBJ2-2 gives the full variable domain: DTGVSQNPRHKITKRGQNVTFRCDPISEHNRLYWYRQTLGQGPEFLTYFQNEAQLEKSRLLSDRFSAERPKGSFSTLEIQRTEQGDSAMYLCASGPLGGATGELFFGEGSRLTVL.

The chain has TRBV28 and TRBJ1-3, with TRBD1 matching over 9 bases. The CDR3 extends over 15 amino acids. Trimming removed 4 bases from V and 7 bases from J; junction bases left unmatched: 8. CDR1 is MDHEN and CDR2 is SYDVKM in the germline V gene. The CDR3, as DNA: TGTGCCAGCAGTTCCACAGGGGGCGTTGGGAACACCATATATTTT. Residues: CASSSTGGVGNTIYF.

The chain has TRBV5-1 and TRBJ2-1, with D maybe TRBD1 (6 bases). The V gene lost 4 bases and the J gene lost 7 bases, with 9 bases spanning the gap. Germline loops: CDR1 SGHRS, CDR2 YFSETQ. CDR3 length equals 12 residues. DNA for the CDR3: TGCGCCAGCAGCCAGGGGAAGAATGAGCAGTTCTTC. Translated, it gives CASSQGKNEQFF.

The rearrangement uses TRBV5-5 and TRBJ2-2; TRBD2 aligns across 16 bases. The CDR3 loop spans 17 amino acids. Germline V lookup: CDR1 SGHKS, CDR2 YYEKEE (reference sequence). Trimming took 3 bases from V and 7 from J; bases not matched to a gene: 6. CDR3 region: CASSWGLAGGPGGELFF. Written as DNA, the CDR3 is TGTGCCAGCAGCTGGGGACTAGCGGGAGGGCCGGGCGGGGAGCTGTTTTTT.

This sequence joins TRBV5-1 and TRBJ1-2; D gene ambiguous. Germline assignment: CDR1 SGHRS and CDR2 YFSETQ. The CDR3 has 14 amino acids. Trimming stripped 4 bases from V and 0 bases from J, with 10 bases between. The chain's CDR3 is CASSPHETNYGYTF. Here the CDR3 DNA reads TGCGCCAGCAGCCCGCATGAAACTAACTATGGCTACACCTTC.